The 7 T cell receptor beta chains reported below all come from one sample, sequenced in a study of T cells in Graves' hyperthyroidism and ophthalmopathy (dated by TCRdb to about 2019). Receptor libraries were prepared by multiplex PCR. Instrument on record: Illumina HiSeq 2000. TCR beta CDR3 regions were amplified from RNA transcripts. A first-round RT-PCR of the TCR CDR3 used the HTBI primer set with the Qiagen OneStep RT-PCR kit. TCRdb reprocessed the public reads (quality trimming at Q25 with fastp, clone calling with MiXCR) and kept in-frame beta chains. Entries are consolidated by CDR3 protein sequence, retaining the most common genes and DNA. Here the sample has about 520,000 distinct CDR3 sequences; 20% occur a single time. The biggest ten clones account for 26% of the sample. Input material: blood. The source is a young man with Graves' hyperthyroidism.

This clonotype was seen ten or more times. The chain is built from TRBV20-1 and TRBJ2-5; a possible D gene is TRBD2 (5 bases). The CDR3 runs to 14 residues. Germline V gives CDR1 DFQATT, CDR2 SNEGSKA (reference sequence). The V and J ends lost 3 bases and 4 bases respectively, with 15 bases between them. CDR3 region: CSARREIAGETQYF. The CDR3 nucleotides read TGCAGTGCTAGGCGCGAGATTGCGGGAGAGACCCAGTACTTC.

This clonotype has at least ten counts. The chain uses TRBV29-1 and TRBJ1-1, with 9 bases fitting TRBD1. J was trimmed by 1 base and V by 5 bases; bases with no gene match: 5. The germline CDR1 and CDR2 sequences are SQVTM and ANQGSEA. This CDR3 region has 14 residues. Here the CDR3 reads CSVPRQGENTEAFF. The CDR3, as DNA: TGCAGCGTTCCCCGACAGGGGGAGAACACTGAAGCTTTCTTT.

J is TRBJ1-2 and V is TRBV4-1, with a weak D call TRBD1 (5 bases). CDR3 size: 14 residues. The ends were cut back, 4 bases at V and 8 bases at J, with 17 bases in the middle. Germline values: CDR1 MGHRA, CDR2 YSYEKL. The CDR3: CASSPRGPLGGYTF. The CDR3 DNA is TGCGCCAGCAGCCCTAGGGGCCCCCTGGGGGGCTACACCTTC.

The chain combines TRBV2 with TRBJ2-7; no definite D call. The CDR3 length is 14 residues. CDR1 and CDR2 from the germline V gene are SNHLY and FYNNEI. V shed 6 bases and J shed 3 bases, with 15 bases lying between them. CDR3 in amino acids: CASSQRNPYYEQYF. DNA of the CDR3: TGTGCCAGCAGCCAAAGGAACCCTTACTACGAGCAGTACTTC.

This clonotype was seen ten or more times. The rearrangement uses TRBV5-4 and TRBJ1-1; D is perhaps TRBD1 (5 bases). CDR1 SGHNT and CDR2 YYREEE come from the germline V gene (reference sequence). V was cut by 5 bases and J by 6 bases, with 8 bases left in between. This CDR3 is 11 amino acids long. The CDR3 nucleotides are TGTGCCAGCAGTGCGGGGGCTGAAGCTTTCTTT. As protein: CASSAGAEAFF.

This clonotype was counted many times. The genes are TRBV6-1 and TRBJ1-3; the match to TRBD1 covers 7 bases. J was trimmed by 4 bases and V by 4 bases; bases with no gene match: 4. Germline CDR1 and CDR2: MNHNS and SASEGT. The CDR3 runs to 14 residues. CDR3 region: CASSAEGAGNTIYF. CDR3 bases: TGTGCCAGCAGTGCTGAGGGGGCCGGAAACACCATATATTTT.

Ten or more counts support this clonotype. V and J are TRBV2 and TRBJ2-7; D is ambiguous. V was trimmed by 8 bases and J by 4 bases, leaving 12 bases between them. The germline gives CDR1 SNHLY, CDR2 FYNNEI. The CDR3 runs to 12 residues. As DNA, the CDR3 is TGTGCCAGCCTGACGCAGGTTTACGAGCAGTACTTC. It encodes CASLTQVYEQYF.